Presented here are 21 T cell receptor beta chains from one specimen sequenced in a study of control samples from healthy donors and cancer patients. Profiled with immunoSEQ multiplex PCR; TCRdb holds only in-frame clones, not every one. The clone table shows approximately 190,000 clones, with the ten largest holding more than 2%. The sequenced sample consisted of blood. The receptors shown here come from a woman aged 25 to 39 in good health.

The chain recombines TRBV6-2 or TRBV6-3 with TRBJ1-1, with D possibly matching TRBD1 (5 bases). V was clipped by 6 bases and J by 6 bases, with 14 bases between them. CDR3 size: 13 residues. Germline loops: CDR1 MNHEY, CDR2 SVGEGT. The CDR3 bases are TGTGCCAGCAGCCACCCGGGACTTGCTGAAGCTTTCTTT. This translates into CASSHPGLAEAFF.

This sequence joins TRBV10-3 and TRBJ2-1, with 8 bases identical to TRBD2. Per germline, CDR1 ENHRY and CDR2 SYGVKD. CDR3 size: 14 residues. Trimming cost V 8 bases and J 6 bases; bases outside gene matches: 9. CDR3 sequence (DNA): TGTGCCATCTCGGGGGGGGGCCCCCTCAATGAGCAGTTCTTC. As protein: CAISGGGPLNEQFF.

This sequence joins TRBV7-2 and TRBJ2-1, with TRBD2 matching over 9 bases. CDR3 size: 19 residues. Unmatched junction bases numbered 13, after V lost 1 base and J lost 3 bases. CDR1 is SGHTA, CDR2 FQGNSA, per germline. CDR3 bases: TGTGCCAGCAGCTTAGATCCCTTAAGGCTAGCGGGGCTCTACAATGAGCAGTTCTTC. Translating gives CASSLDPLRLAGLYNEQFF.

V gene TRBV6-4 combines with J gene TRBJ1-1, with D tentatively TRBD1 (5 bases). The germline V gene has CDR1 MRHNA and CDR2 SNTAGT. V lost 5 bases, J lost 1 base, and 8 bases lay in between. The CDR3 is 13 amino acids. CDR3 nucleotides: TGTGCCAGCAGTTTCAGGGAGAACACTGAAGCTTTCTTT. Its translation: CASSFRENTEAFF.

The V call is TRBV29-1, the J call TRBJ1-1; D not certain. The CDR3 is 12 residues long. V gave up 5 bases and J gave up 5 bases, with 12 bases separating them. Germline loops: CDR1 SQVTM, CDR2 ANQGSEA. The CDR3 protein is CSVRQRQTEAFF. DNA of the CDR3: TGCAGCGTTAGGCAGAGGCAGACTGAAGCTTTCTTT.

The gene calls are TRBV28 and TRBJ1-5, with D unresolved. Germline V CDR1 and CDR2: MDHEN, SYDVKM. CDR3 length: 16 amino acids. Deletions cut 3 bases from V and 0 bases from J, with 12 bases between. The CDR3 sequence is CASSFTPTDSNQPQHF. The CDR3 coding sequence is TGTGCCAGCAGTTTCACACCCACAGATAGCAATCAGCCCCAGCATTTT.

The CDR3 DNA sequence: TGTGCCAGTAGCAGGGGTCCGGGCCAAGAGACCCAGTACTTC. Translated, it gives CASSRGPGQETQYF. The chain is built from TRBV19 and TRBJ2-5, with D perhaps TRBD1 (6 bases). The germline V and J ends were trimmed by 6 bases and 1 base, with 12 bases remaining between them. Germline V CDR1 and CDR2: LNHDA, SQIVND (reference sequence). This CDR3 spans 14 amino acids. The full variable domain, completed using reference TRBV19 and TRBJ2-5, is DGGITQSPKYLFRKEGQNVTLSCEQNLNHDAMYWYRQDPGQGLRLIYYSQIVNDFQKGDIAEGYSVSREKKESFPLTVTSAQKNPTAFYLCASSRGPGQETQYFGPGTRLLVL.

This chain links TRBV4-1 with TRBJ2-3; 12 bases align to TRBD2. Trimming removed 2 bases from V and 2 bases from J; junction bases left unmatched: 11. Germline V gene sequence: CDR1 MGHRA, CDR2 YSYEKL. This CDR3 comprises 19 residues. In DNA form, the CDR3 reads TGCGCCAGCAGCCAAACACATCGACGACTAGCGGGGGTCACAGATACGCAGTATTTT. Amino acids: CASSQTHRRLAGVTDTQYF.

The V and J genes are TRBV7-9 and TRBJ2-1; perhaps TRBD1 as D (6 bases). Germline V CDR1 and CDR2: SEHNR, FQNEAQ (reference sequence). The CDR3 is 14 residues long. V was pared by 5 bases and J by 3 bases, with 11 bases between. The CDR3 bases are TGTGCCAGCAGCGCACAAGGGGGCTACAATGAGCAGTTCTTC. Translating gives CASSAQGGYNEQFF.

The chain recombines TRBV10-3 with TRBJ1-2, with TRBD1 identical over 7 bases. V shed 7 bases, J shed 8 bases, and the junction held 13 bases outside the gene matches. There are 14 residues in the CDR3. CDR1 is ENHRY, CDR2 SYGVKD, per germline. The CDR3 sequence is CAIMGGTGEHGYTF. CDR3 nucleotides: TGTGCCATCATGGGGGGAACAGGGGAACACGGCTACACCTTC.

This sequence joins TRBV28 and TRBJ1-3, with D unclear. The V end was cut by 6 bases, the J end by 1 base, with 10 bases between. Germline assignment: CDR1 MDHEN and CDR2 SYDVKM. This CDR3 contains 14 residues. CDR3 residues: CASRFGFSGNTIYF. CDR3 nucleotides: TGTGCCAGCAGATTCGGCTTTTCTGGAAACACCATATATTTT.

The chain recombines TRBV29-1 with TRBJ1-1, with D unclear. The CDR3 runs to 11 residues. CDR1 and CDR2 (germline): SQVTM, ANQGSEA. V lost 1 base and J lost 7, with 7 bases in between. The CDR3 is CSVEVGYEAFF. DNA for the CDR3: TGCAGCGTTGAAGTGGGGTATGAAGCTTTCTTT.

The rearrangement links TRBV24-1 to TRBJ2-5; 12 nucleotides align to TRBD2. CDR3 size: 16 residues. Germline V lookup: CDR1 KGHDR, CDR2 SFDVKD. V shed 7 bases and J 3 bases; nucleotides not matched to a gene: 8. The CDR3 DNA follows: TGTGCCACCAGGACTAGCGGGGGTCGGTCGGAAGAGACCCAGTACTTC. Its translation is CATRTSGGRSEETQYF.

The rearrangement uses TRBV12-3 or TRBV12-4 and TRBJ1-1; D gene uncertain. This CDR3 has 13 residues. V was pared by 8 bases and J by 4 bases, with 14 bases between. CDR3 nucleotide sequence: TGTGCCAGCGACGTGGCAGGCATCACTGAAGCTTTCTTT. Translated: CASDVAGITEAFF.

This rearrangement joins TRBV6-5 to TRBJ1-5; tentative D call: TRBD1 (6 bases). Germline V CDR1 and CDR2: MNHEY, SVGAGI. Trimming removed 4 bases at V and 2 bases at J, with 12 bases between. CDR3 length equals 15 residues. The CDR3 loop is CASSSGAGGNQPQHF. As DNA, the CDR3 is TGTGCCAGCAGTTCAGGGGCTGGGGGCAATCAGCCCCAGCATTTT.

As concerns this clone: One end of the junction is discordant with germline, which a read error may explain. The chain joins TRBV27 to TRBJ1-2; TRBD1 aligns across 9 bases. There are 14 residues in the CDR3. Germline loops: CDR1 MNHEY, CDR2 SMNVEV (reference sequence). The DNA of the CDR3 is TGTGCCAGCATCCCGGACAGGGGCCGTCGTCTTGGGGCCTTC. It is translated as CASIPDRGRRLGAF.

V gene TRBV3-1 (or the pseudogene TRBV3-2) combines with J gene TRBJ1-6; possibly TRBD1 for D (6 bases). CDR1 and CDR2 (germline): LGHDT, YNNKEL (reference sequence). V gave up 6 bases and J gave up 7 bases, with 13 bases separating them. CDR3 length: 14 amino acids. CDR3 bases: TGTGCCAGCAGGCCCGGGGACACGAATTCACCCCTCCACTTT. It translates to CASRPGDTNSPLHF.

The rearrangement joins TRBV5-1 to TRBJ2-7, with TRBD2 matching 10 bases. Trimming cost V 7 bases and J 2 bases; bases outside gene matches: 3. Germline CDR1 SGHRS, CDR2 YFSETQ. The CDR3 covers 13 residues. The CDR3 is CASATSGAYEQYF. CDR3 nucleotide sequence: TGCGCCAGCGCCACTAGCGGGGCCTACGAGCAGTACTTC.

The chain is built from TRBV12-1 and TRBJ1-3. TRBV12-1 is shown as a pseudogene. The CDR3 spans 16 residues. The CDR3, as DNA: TGTGCCACCCCTGGGAGGCTCGACCTAGGGGGAAACACCATATATTTT. Protein: CATPGRLDLGGNTIYF.

The chain uses TRBV3-1 (or the pseudogene TRBV3-2) and TRBJ1-4; D is unclear. The germline V and J ends were trimmed by 1 base and 8 bases, with 20 bases remaining between them. This CDR3 contains 17 residues. Germline V gene lookup returns CDR1 LGHDT and CDR2 YNNKEL (reference sequence). The CDR3 spells CASSQGFRPTRREKLFF. CDR3 DNA sequence: TGTGCCAGCAGCCAAGGGTTCAGGCCCACGCGTAGAGAAAAACTGTTTTTT.

The chain recombines TRBV19 with TRBJ1-4, with no clear D. The CDR3 has 13 residues. Germline V gives CDR1 LNHDA, CDR2 SQIVND (reference sequence). V was clipped by 6 bases and J by 7 bases, with 12 bases between them. CDR3 in amino acids: CASRERQIEKLFF. The CDR3 bases are TGTGCCAGTAGGGAACGGCAAATTGAAAAACTGTTTTTT.